The 6 T cell receptor beta chains reported below all come from one sample, sequenced in a study of CD8+ T cells in alopecia areata. Following RNA extraction, reverse transcription yielded cDNA that acted as the sequencing template. Generated by immunoSEQ multiplex PCR, the TCRdb table keeps only in-frame clones and is missing some. The data show about 150,000 clones, with 45% to 55% seen just once and around 19% held by the top ten. Source: CD8+ T cells sorted from blood, taken at week 0. The receptor source for this set is a human donor with alopecia areata.

This chain joins TRBV5-6 and TRBJ1-2; 7 bases fit TRBD1. The V and J ends lost 7 bases and 4 bases, in that order; junction bases with no gene match: 13. The CDR3 covers 15 residues. Germline lookup yields CDR1 SGHDT and CDR2 YYEEEE. The CDR3 DNA is TGTGCCAGCGGGAACAGGGGTGCACTAGGCTATGGCTACACCTTC. Translating gives CASGNRGALGYGYTF.

V is TRBV5-1 and J is TRBJ2-3, with D tentatively TRBD2 (5 bases). The germline V gene encodes CDR1 SGHRS and CDR2 YFSETQ. CDR3 length: 14 residues. V lost 1 base, J lost 1 base, and 7 bases lay in between. In DNA form, the CDR3 reads TGCGCCAGCAGCTTGTCGGAGGGCACAGATACGCAGTATTTT. This codes for CASSLSEGTDTQYF.

V is TRBV6-5 and J is TRBJ1-4; 8 bases line up with TRBD1. Germline assignment: CDR1 MNHEY and CDR2 SVGAGI. V lost 6 bases and J lost 8; bases outside the gene matches: 5. This CDR3 is 13 amino acids long. Here the CDR3 reads CASSIPGGEKLFF. CDR3 sequence (DNA): TGTGCCAGCAGCATCCCAGGGGGCGAAAAACTGTTTTTT.

The chain uses TRBV29-1 and TRBJ1-2; a weak D match, TRBD1 (6 bases). Trimming shortened V by 7 bases and J by 4 bases, and 10 bases separated the two germline ends. The germline CDR1 and CDR2 sequences are SQVTM and ANQGSEA. This CDR3 region has 11 residues. The CDR3, as DNA: TGCAGCGCTCCGACAGGCTATGGCTACACCTTC. This encodes CSAPTGYGYTF.

Only a few counts were recorded for this clone. DNA for the CDR3: TGTGCCAGCAGCCCTGACGGCACTCTGGAAGCTTTCTTT. This codes for CASSPDGTLEAFF. The rearrangement joins TRBV5-6 to TRBJ1-1; no reliable D call. This CDR3 region has 13 residues. Trimming left V 4 bases short and J 8 bases short, with 15 bases between. In germline, CDR1 is SGHDT, CDR2 YYEEEE.

This clone has just a few counts. The rearrangement joins TRBV27 to TRBJ2-1; perhaps TRBD2 as D (6 bases). Looked up from germline, CDR1 is MNHEY and CDR2 is SMNVEV (reference sequence). V was clipped by 2 bases and J by 7 bases, with 12 bases between them. This CDR3 contains 14 residues. The CDR3 reads CASSLRGGGNEQFF. The CDR3 DNA follows: TGTGCCAGCAGTTTAAGGGGCGGAGGGAATGAGCAGTTCTTC.